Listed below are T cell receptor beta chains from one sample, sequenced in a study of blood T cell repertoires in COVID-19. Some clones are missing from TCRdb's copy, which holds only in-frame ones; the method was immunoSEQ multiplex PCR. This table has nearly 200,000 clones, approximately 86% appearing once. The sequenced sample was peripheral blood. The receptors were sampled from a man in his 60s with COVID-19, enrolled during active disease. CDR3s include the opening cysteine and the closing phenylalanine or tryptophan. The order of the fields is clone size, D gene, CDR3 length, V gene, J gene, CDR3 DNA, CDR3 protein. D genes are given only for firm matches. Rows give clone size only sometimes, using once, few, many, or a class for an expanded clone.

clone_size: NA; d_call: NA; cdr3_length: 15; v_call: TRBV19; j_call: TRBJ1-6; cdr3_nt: TGTGCCAGTAGTATAGATCGGGCAGGGAATTCACCCCTCCACTTT; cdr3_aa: CASSIDRAGNSPLHF
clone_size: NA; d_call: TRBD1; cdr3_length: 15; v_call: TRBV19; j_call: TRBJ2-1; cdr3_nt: TGTGCCAGTAAGAGACAGGGATGGGCCTACAATGAGCAGTTCTTC; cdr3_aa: CASKRQGWAYNEQFF
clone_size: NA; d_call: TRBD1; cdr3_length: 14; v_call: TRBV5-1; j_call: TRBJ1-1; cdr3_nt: TGCGCCAGCAGCCCTGGGGGGGGACAGGGGCAAGCTTTCTTT; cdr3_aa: CASSPGGGQGQAFF
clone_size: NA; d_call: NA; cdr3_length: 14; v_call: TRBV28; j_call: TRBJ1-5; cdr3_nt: TGTGCCAGCAGTTTGTTGCAGGGTCCTCAGCCCCAGCATTTT; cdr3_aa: CASSLLQGPQPQHF
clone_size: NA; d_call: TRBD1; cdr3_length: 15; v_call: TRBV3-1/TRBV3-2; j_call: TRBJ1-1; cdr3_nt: TGTGCCAGCAGCCAAGGGGGACAGGGAGTCACTGAAGCTTTCTTT; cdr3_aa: CASSQGGQGVTEAFF
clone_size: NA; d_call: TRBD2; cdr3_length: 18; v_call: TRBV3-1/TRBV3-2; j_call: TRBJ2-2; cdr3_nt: TGTGCCAGCAGCCAAACCGGGACTAGCGGGTCTAACACCGGGGAGCTGTTTTTT; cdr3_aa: CASSQTGTSGSNTGELFF
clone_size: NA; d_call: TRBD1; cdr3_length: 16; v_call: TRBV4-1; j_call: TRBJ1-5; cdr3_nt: TGCGCCAGCAGATACAGTGCGGGACAGCTCAATCAGCCCCAGCATTTT; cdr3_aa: CASRYSAGQLNQPQHF
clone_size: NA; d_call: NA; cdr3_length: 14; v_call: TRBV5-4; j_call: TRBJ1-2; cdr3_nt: TGTGCCAGCAGGGTCGAGGGAGCTAACTATGGCTACACCTTC; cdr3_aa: CASRVEGANYGYTF
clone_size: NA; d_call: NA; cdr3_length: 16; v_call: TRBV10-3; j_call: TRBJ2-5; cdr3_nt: TGTGCCATCAGTGATCCACGGACAGAGTACCAAGAGACCCAGTACTTC; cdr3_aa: CAISDPRTEYQETQYF
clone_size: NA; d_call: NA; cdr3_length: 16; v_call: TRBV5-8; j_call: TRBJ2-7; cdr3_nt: TGTGCCAGCAGGCCCCTTAGGGGGATTCATTCCTACGAGCAGTACTTC; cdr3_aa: CASRPLRGIHSYEQYF
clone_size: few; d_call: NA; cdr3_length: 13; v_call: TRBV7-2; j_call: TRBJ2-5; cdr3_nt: TGTGCCAGCAGCTTAGTCCGGCAAGAGACCCAGTACTTC; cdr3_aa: CASSLVRQETQYF
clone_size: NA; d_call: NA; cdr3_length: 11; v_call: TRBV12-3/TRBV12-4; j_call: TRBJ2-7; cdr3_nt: TGTGCCAGCAGTGAGAACTACGAGCAGTACTTC; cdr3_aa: CASSENYEQYF
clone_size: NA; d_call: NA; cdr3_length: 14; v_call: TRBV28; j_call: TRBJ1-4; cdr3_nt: TGTGCCAGCAGTTTAGACAGCGCCGGGGAAAAACTGTTTTTT; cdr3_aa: CASSLDSAGEKLFF
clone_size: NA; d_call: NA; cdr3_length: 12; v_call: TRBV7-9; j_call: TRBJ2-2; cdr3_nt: TGTGCCAGCAGAGGGGGGGCCGGGGAGCTGTTTTTT; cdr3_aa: CASRGGAGELFF
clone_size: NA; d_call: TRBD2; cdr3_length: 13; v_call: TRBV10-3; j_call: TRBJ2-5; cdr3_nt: TGTGCCAGCGGGACTAGCGGAGGGGAGACCCAGTACTTC; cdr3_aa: CASGTSGGETQYF
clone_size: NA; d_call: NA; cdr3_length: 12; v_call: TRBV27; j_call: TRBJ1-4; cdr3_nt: TGTGCCAGCAGGGAGACCGGGGGGAAACTGTTTTTT; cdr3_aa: CASRETGGKLFF
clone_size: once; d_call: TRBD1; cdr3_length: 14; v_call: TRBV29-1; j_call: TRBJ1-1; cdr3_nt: TGCAGCGTGGAAGGACAGGGGACCTACACTGAAGCTTTCTTT; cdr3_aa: CSVEGQGTYTEAFF
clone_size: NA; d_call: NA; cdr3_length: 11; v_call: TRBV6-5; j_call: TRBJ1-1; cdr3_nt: TGTGCCAGCACCGGGGGAACTGAAGCTTTCTTT; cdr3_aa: CASTGGTEAFF
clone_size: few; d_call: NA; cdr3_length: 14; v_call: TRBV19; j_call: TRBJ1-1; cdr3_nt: TGTGCCAGTAAGGCAGGGGTGGGGAACACTGAAGCTTTCTTT; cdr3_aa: CASKAGVGNTEAFF
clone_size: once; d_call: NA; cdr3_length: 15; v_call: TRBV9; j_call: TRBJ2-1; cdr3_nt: TGTGCCAGCAGCGTAGATCTAGGCCTTTACAATGAGCAGTTCTTC; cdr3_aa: CASSVDLGLYNEQFF
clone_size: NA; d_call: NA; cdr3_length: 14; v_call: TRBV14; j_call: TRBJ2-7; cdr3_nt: TGTGCCAGCAGCCAGCAGGGTTTCGCCTACGAGCAGTACTTC; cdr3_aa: CASSQQGFAYEQYF
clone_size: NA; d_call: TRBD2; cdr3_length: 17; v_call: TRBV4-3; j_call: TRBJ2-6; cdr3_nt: TGCGCCAGCAGCCAAGTGGGGGGGGTCTCTGGGGCCAACGTCCTGACTTTC; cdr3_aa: CASSQVGGVSGANVLTF
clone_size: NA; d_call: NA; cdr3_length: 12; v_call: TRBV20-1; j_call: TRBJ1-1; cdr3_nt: TGCAGTGCTAGTATGGGGGGCACTGAAGCTTTCTTT; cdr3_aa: CSASMGGTEAFF
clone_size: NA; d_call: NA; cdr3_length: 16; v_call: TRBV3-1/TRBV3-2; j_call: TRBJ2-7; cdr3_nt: TGTGCCAGCAGCCAAGGAGACGGGGGGCTAGTCGACGAGCAGTACTTC; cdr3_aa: CASSQGDGGLVDEQYF